This is a list of T cell receptor beta chains from one sample in a study of blood T cells in healthy people across ages. TCRdb recomputed calls from the 5' RACE reads with MiXCR, one row per CDR3 protein. The sample has under 2,000,000 distinct CDR3 sequences; 49% are singletons. Sequencing input: blood. The receptors derive from a woman aged 40 to 50 in good health. Each CDR3 is given with its conserved first and last residue. The D gene is left open where the match is weak. Not all rows give a size; the values are once, few, many and, for expanded clones, a class.

abundance	j_gene	d_gene	v_gene	CDR3aa	CDR3nt
NA	TRBJ2-5	NA	TRBV3-1	CASSHRPGLETQYF	TGTGCCAGCAGCCACCGTCCAGGGTTAGAGACCCAGTACTTC
NA	TRBJ2-3	TRBD2	TRBV7-6	CASSLAPASGGRTDTQYF	TGTGCCAGCAGCTTAGCACCGGCTAGCGGGGGTCGCACAGATACGCAGTATTTT
once	TRBJ2-3	TRBD2	TRBV12-3/TRBV12-4	CASAHSGGGTDTQYF	TGTGCCAGCGCCCATAGCGGGGGGGGCACAGATACGCAGTATTTT
NA	TRBJ2-2	NA	TRBV20-1	CSAREQTGELFF	TGCAGTGCTAGAGAGCAGACCGGGGAGCTGTTTTTT
few	TRBJ2-5	TRBD2	TRBV27	CASSPTGTSGGAETQYF	TGTGCCAGCAGTCCAACCGGGACTAGCGGGGGGGCCGAGACCCAGTACTTC
few	TRBJ2-3	TRBD2	TRBV4-1	CASSQVLAAASTDTQYF	TGCGCCAGCAGCCAAGTACTAGCGGCTGCTAGCACAGATACGCAGTATTTT
NA	TRBJ2-4	TRBD2	TRBV12-3/TRBV12-4	CASSFFERGLSKNIQYF	TGTGCCAGCAGTTTCTTTGAGCGGGGACTATCCAAAAACATTCAGTACTTC
NA	TRBJ2-5	NA	TRBV28	CASSYGTLGGTQYF	TGTGCCAGCAGTTACGGGACGTTGGGTGGGACCCAGTACTTC
NA	TRBJ2-5	TRBD2	TRBV7-8	CASSLGVQEREETQYF	TGTGCCAGCAGCTTAGGGGTCCAGGAGCGGGAGGAGACCCAGTACTTC
NA	TRBJ2-1	NA	TRBV7-8	CASSFDPSSYNEQFF	TGTGCCAGCAGCTTTGACCCGAGCTCCTACAATGAGCAGTTCTTC
NA	TRBJ2-4	NA	TRBV12-3/TRBV12-4	CASSFRIDGGKNIQYF	TGTGCCAGCAGTTTCCGCATTGATGGGGGCAAAAACATTCAGTACTTC
NA	TRBJ2-7	TRBD1	TRBV12-3/TRBV12-4	CASSRRDRGQSYEQYF	TGTGCCAGCAGTCGCCGGGACAGGGGGCAGTCCTACGAGCAGTACTTC
NA	TRBJ2-5	NA	TRBV20-1	CSAPVAQRETQYF	TGCAGTGCCCCTGTCGCCCAACGAGAGACCCAGTACTTC
NA	TRBJ1-2	TRBD1	TRBV5-1	CASSRTSGGDAYGYTF	TGCGCCAGCAGCCGAACGTCAGGGGGCGATGCCTATGGCTACACCTTC
few	TRBJ1-1	NA	TRBV4-3	CASSPRGGVGTAFF	TGCGCCAGCAGCCCTCGGGGCGGGGTAGGAACAGCTTTCTTT
few	TRBJ1-6	NA	TRBV4-1	CASSLTGTGESNSPLHF	TGCGCCAGCAGCCTGACGGGTACAGGCGAATCCAATTCACCCCTCCACTTT
NA	TRBJ1-2	TRBD1	TRBV20-1	CSAYRNPGQGGYGYTF	TGCAGTGCTTATCGGAATCCGGGACAGGGTGGGTATGGCTACACCTTC
NA	TRBJ1-1	NA	TRBV7-9	CASSSRAAMNTEAFF	TGTGCCAGCAGCTCGCGGGCAGCCATGAACACTGAAGCTTTCTTT
few	TRBJ2-7	NA	TRBV28	CASSSGLISYEQYF	TGTGCCAGCAGTTCAGGGTTGATCTCCTACGAGCAGTACTTC
NA	TRBJ2-1	NA	TRBV7-2	CASSPKVGYNEQFF	TGTGCCAGCAGCCCAAAAGTCGGATACAATGAGCAGTTCTTC
NA	TRBJ2-5	TRBD2	TRBV9	CASSVDPLGGAQETQYF	TGTGCCAGCAGCGTAGACCCCCTCGGGGGGGCTCAAGAGACCCAGTACTTC
NA	TRBJ2-5	TRBD1	TRBV28	CASSFTGGPQETQYF	TGTGCCAGCAGTTTTACAGGGGGTCCACAAGAGACCCAGTACTTC
NA	TRBJ2-5	NA	TRBV5-1	CASSLRASEETQYF	TGCGCCAGCAGCTTGAGGGCTAGCGAAGAGACCCAGTACTTC
few	TRBJ2-7	NA	TRBV20-1	CSASTPAVLYEQYF	TGCAGTGCTTCTACTCCGGCGGTACTATACGAGCAGTACTTC
NA	TRBJ2-7	NA	TRBV5-6	CASSPDVRNYEQYF	TGTGCCAGCAGCCCGGACGTCAGGAACTACGAGCAGTACTTC
NA	TRBJ2-3	NA	TRBV5-1	CASSYTFTDTQYF	TGCGCCAGCAGCTACACCTTCACAGATACGCAGTATTTT
NA	TRBJ2-7	NA	TRBV10-2	CTSNRDGMSYEQYF	TGCACCAGCAACCGGGACGGAATGTCCTACGAGCAGTACTTC
NA	TRBJ2-3	NA	TRBV10-3	CAIRRDMGADTQYF	TGTGCCATCAGAAGGGACATGGGCGCAGATACGCAGTATTTT
few	TRBJ2-1	NA	TRBV6-5	CASTTNGGVQYGEQFF	TGTGCCAGCACCACCAACGGCGGGGTACAGTACGGTGAGCAGTTCTTC
NA	TRBJ2-1	TRBD2	TRBV28	CASKGGGRTNEQFF	TGTGCCAGCAAGGGCGGGGGGCGAACGAATGAGCAGTTCTTC
NA	TRBJ2-6	NA	TRBV6-2/TRBV6-3	CASSPYSSGANVLTF	TGTGCCAGCAGTCCTTATAGCTCTGGGGCCAACGTCCTGACTTTC
NA	TRBJ2-1	TRBD2	TRBV6-2/TRBV6-3	CASRLSSGGEQFF	TGTGCCAGCAGGCTCTCTAGCGGGGGGGAGCAGTTCTTC
NA	TRBJ2-5	TRBD2	TRBV7-9	CASSLTSGPEETQYF	TGTGCCAGCAGCTTGACTAGCGGGCCAGAAGAGACCCAGTACTTC
NA	TRBJ2-7	TRBD1	TRBV18	CASSPMGTGGLEQYF	TGTGCCAGCTCACCAATGGGGACAGGGGGCCTCGAGCAGTACTTC
few	TRBJ2-7	NA	TRBV4-2	CASSQVLGGYHEQYF	TGTGCCAGCAGCCAAGTATTAGGCGGTTACCACGAGCAGTACTTC
few	TRBJ2-3	NA	TRBV6-5	CASSYQDASDTQYF	TGTGCCAGCAGTTACCAGGACGCCTCAGATACGCAGTATTTT
NA	TRBJ2-5	NA	TRBV28	CASSLDQRVGTQYF	TGTGCCAGCAGCCTAGACCAAAGGGTAGGGACCCAGTACTTC
NA	TRBJ2-7	NA	TRBV12-3/TRBV12-4	CASSLALSYKQYF	TGTGCCAGCAGTTTGGCACTCTCCTACAAGCAGTACTTC
NA	TRBJ2-5	NA	TRBV7-8	CASSPTVGVRETQYF	TGTGCCAGCAGCCCTACGGTAGGGGTGAGGGAGACCCAGTACTTC
NA	TRBJ1-6	NA	TRBV2	CASSEQGIGNSPLHF	TGTGCCAGCAGTGAACAGGGGATCGGTAATTCACCCCTCCACTTT
NA	TRBJ2-3	TRBD1	TRBV7-3	CASSRQGDGNTQYF	TGTGCCAGCAGTCGACAGGGGGACGGTAATACGCAGTATTTT
NA	TRBJ1-2	NA	TRBV28	CASSLGVALLYYGYTF	TGTGCCAGCAGTTTAGGGGTAGCACTGCTATACTATGGCTACACCTTC
NA	TRBJ2-1	TRBD2	TRBV4-3	CASSLTSGGRGNEQFF	TGCGCCAGCAGCCTGACTAGCGGGGGCCGGGGGAATGAGCAGTTCTTC
NA	TRBJ2-1	TRBD2	TRBV2	CASSRLAGGIYNEQFF	TGTGCCAGCAGTCGACTAGCGGGGGGGATCTACAATGAGCAGTTCTTC
few	TRBJ2-3	NA	TRBV5-1	CASSTSGGDTQYF	TGCGCCAGCAGCACTTCAGGGGGGGATACGCAGTATTTT
NA	TRBJ2-3	TRBD2	TRBV20-1	CSAISETSGGRDTQYF	TGCAGTGCTATCTCAGAAACTAGCGGGGGAAGAGATACGCAGTATTTT
NA	TRBJ2-3	NA	TRBV10-3	CAISRDGTDTQYF	TGTGCCATCAGCCGGGACGGCACGGATACGCAGTATTTT
NA	TRBJ1-4	TRBD1	TRBV12-3/TRBV12-4	CASSLRQGPRNEKLFF	TGTGCCAGCAGTCTTCGACAGGGACCTCGTAATGAAAAACTGTTTTTT
NA	TRBJ2-5	TRBD2	TRBV29-1	CSVERLAGEFIETQYF	TGCAGCGTTGAACGACTAGCGGGGGAATTTATAGAGACCCAGTACTTC
NA	TRBJ1-2	NA	TRBV27	CASSLDPRGTPRGYTF	TGTGCCAGCAGTTTAGATCCGCGGGGGACTCCTCGAGGCTACACCTTC
NA	TRBJ2-3	NA	TRBV2	CASSLLTSSTDTQYF	TGTGCCAGCAGTCTCCTCACCTCTAGCACAGATACGCAGTATTTT
few	TRBJ1-2	NA	TRBV5-5	CASSLDLWDGYTF	TGTGCCAGCAGCTTGGATCTATGGGATGGCTACACCTTC
NA	TRBJ1-2	TRBD1	TRBV6-6	CASSYATGDTNYGYTF	TGTGCCAGCAGTTACGCTACAGGGGATACTAACTATGGCTACACCTTC
once	TRBJ2-5	TRBD2	TRBV2	CASSGASGEGETQYF	TGTGCCAGCAGTGGGGCCAGCGGGGAGGGAGAGACCCAGTACTTC
few	TRBJ2-5	NA	TRBV7-7	CASSYKPGETQYF	TGTGCCAGCAGCTACAAACCCGGGGAGACCCAGTACTTC
NA	TRBJ1-2	TRBD1	TRBV4-2	CASSQGTDRVDYGYTF	TGTGCCAGCAGCCAGGGGACGGACAGGGTTGACTATGGCTACACCTTC
few	TRBJ1-5	NA	TRBV5-6	CASSLRAEGQPQHF	TGTGCCAGCAGCTTGAGGGCAGAAGGCCAGCCCCAGCATTTT